The clone carrying this T cell receptor (beta chain) was counted only a few times. The antigen remains unidentified. This table comes from immunoSEQ multiplex PCR, and its TCRdb copy is limited to in-frame clones, with some not included. The table lists 13,000 to 15,000 clones, around two thirds of them singletons. The CDR3 sequence is 13 residues long. Germline CDR1 is SGHTA and CDR2 is FQGNSA. V was shortened by 6 bases and J by 1 base, with 6 bases between the two germline ends. This sample is part of a study of T cells in tumors after PD-1 blockade. Overall study context: On average, tumor samples gave around 25,000 TCR templates and roughly 6,000 unique clonotypes. Study outcomes and limitations: Among squamous cell carcinoma expanded CD8+ clones, roughly 53% of exhausted ones versus around 29% of others were novel. Most post-therapy expanded exhausted CD8+ clones were new, undetected before treatment. Peripheral recruitment is suggested, as some novel exhausted tumor clones were in pre-treatment blood.

V usage is TRBV7-2 and J usage is TRBJ2-2, with unresolved D. This clonotype originated in a human donor with cutaneous squamous cell carcinoma. The specimen was tumor tissue, collected after anti-PD-1 treatment. The CDR3 protein is CASSPLNTGELFF. The CDR3 DNA sequence: TGTGCCAGCAGTCCATTGAACACCGGGGAGCTGTTTTTT.